The source of this TCR beta chain is a study of T cell responses to AZD1222 COVID-19 vaccine. Study information: Second-dose recipients at about 4 or about 12 weeks were treated as one pooled group. Findings and caveats of the study: Seropositive AZD1222 recipients at baseline numbered only five or six. Elevations in Spike-specific TCR breadth and depth followed administration of two AZD1222 doses. There were vaccine-associated CD4 TCRs across spike, dominant at 160-218 and 743-854.

Of note for this clone: Its antigen remains unidentified.

Only in-frame clones appear in the TCRdb table, and some are missing; sequencing was by immunoSEQ multiplex PCR. The table includes 45,000 to 60,000 clones, around 85% detected once. From germline, CDR1 is KGHSH and CDR2 LQKENI. V lost 0 bases and J lost 3, with 8 bases in between. There are 14 residues in the CDR3. The sequence was collected from an adult in good health. Material: peripheral blood, obtained on day 0 of AZD1222 vaccination. V gene TRBV18 combines with J gene TRBJ1-2, with D perhaps matching TRBD1 (5 bases). The chain's CDR3 is CASSPPGRDYGYTF. The CDR3 DNA follows: TGTGCCAGCTCACCACCGGGACGGGACTATGGCTACACCTTC.